These 32 T cell receptor beta chains were all obtained from the same sample, sequenced in a study of T-cell reconstitution after alpha-beta-depleted transplantation in children. As it was prepared, the TCRbeta library received unique molecular identifiers. Each CDR3 protein gets one entry after TCRdb re-called the PCR reads with MiXCR. The sample includes fewer than 550,000 distinct CDR3 sequences, around 10% of them seen just once. This sample comprised PBMCs, mostly from graft donor cells, obtained 180 days after TCRalphabeta/CD19-depleted stem cell transplant. Every receptor here comes from a female patient aged 2 to 10 who had a stem cell transplant for aplastic anemia, so the T cells may come from the graft donor.

This clonotype has ten or more counts. The V gene is TRBV3-1, the J gene TRBJ2-1; possibly TRBD2 for D (6 bases). With 4 bases removed from V and 4 bases from J, the gap between germline ends came to 17 bases. This CDR3 comprises 16 residues. CDR1 is LGHDT, CDR2 YNNKEL, per germline (reference sequence). The CDR3 DNA reads as TGTGCCAGCAGCCGGAAGGCTAGCGACACTTACAATGAGCAGTTCTTC. Its translation: CASSRKASDTYNEQFF.

This clonotype was detected ten times or more. J is TRBJ2-3 and V is TRBV9; D is unresolved. Germline-derived CDR1 and CDR2 are SGDLS and YYNGEE. CDR3 length: 14 residues. The V end lost 2 bases, the J end lost 0 bases, and 7 bases lay between the germline ends. The CDR3 reads CASSVTPSTDTQYF. The CDR3 DNA is TGTGCCAGCAGCGTGACCCCGAGCACAGATACGCAGTATTTT. Full variable domain (remainder filled in from reference TRBV9 and TRBJ2-3): DSGVTQTPKHLITATGQRVTLRCSPRSGDLSVYWYQQSLDQGLQFLIQYYNGEERAKGNILERFSAQQFPDLHSELNLSSLELGDSALYFCASSVTPSTDTQYFGPGTRLTVL.

This rearrangement joins TRBV20-1 to TRBJ2-1; tentatively, D is TRBD2 (6 bases). The germline gives CDR1 DFQATT, CDR2 SNEGSKA (reference sequence). Trimming cost V 2 bases and J 6 bases, with 14 bases left between them. This CDR3 contains 14 residues. DNA of the CDR3: TGCAGTGCTAGAAGTCTAGCGACAACCAATGAGCAGTTCTTC. It specifies CSARSLATTNEQFF.

This clonotype was seen a few times. The chain recombines TRBV9 with TRBJ2-4; D is unresolved. The CDR3 loop spans 13 amino acids. Germline CDR1 is SGDLS and CDR2 is YYNGEE. Trimming removed 3 bases from V and 2 bases from J, with 6 bases in between. The chain's CDR3 is CASSGVSKNIQYF. In DNA form, the CDR3 reads TGTGCCAGCAGCGGGGTCTCCAAAAACATTCAGTACTTC.

This clonotype was found many times. The rearrangement joins TRBV10-3 to TRBJ1-1; TRBD1 matches at 7 bases. This CDR3 region has 14 residues. V dropped 0 bases and J dropped 5; count of bases not matched to a gene: 3. Germline CDR1 and CDR2: ENHRY and SYGVKD. CDR3 protein: CAISESTGETEAFF. The CDR3 region has the DNA TGTGCCATCAGTGAGTCTACAGGGGAGACTGAAGCTTTCTTT.

V gene TRBV5-6 combines with J gene TRBJ2-1; 9 bases match TRBD2. Germline assignment: CDR1 SGHDT and CDR2 YYEEEE. The V gene end was trimmed by 0 bases and the J gene end by 13 bases; junction bases not matched to a gene: 5. The CDR3 spans 13 residues. The CDR3 loop reads CASSLGTSDDQFF. The CDR3 nucleotides are TGTGCCAGCAGCTTGGGGACTAGCGACGACCAGTTCTTC.

The chain carries TRBV7-3 and TRBJ2-3; weak D call: TRBD2 (6 bases). The V gene's germline CDR1 is SGHTA and CDR2 FQGTGA. The V end was cut by 1 base, the J end by 2 bases, with 10 bases between. The CDR3 is 15 amino acids. The CDR3 DNA reads TGTGCCAGCAGCTTAAGTCTGGGACTCACAGATACGCAGTATTTT. This codes for CASSLSLGLTDTQYF.

The chain carries TRBV12-3 or TRBV12-4 and TRBJ2-1; possibly TRBD2 for D (7 bases). This CDR3 has 14 residues. V lost 8 bases and J 5 bases, leaving 16 bases between the germline ends. The CDR3 DNA follows: TGTGCCAGCGACGGGGGGCCTACCCACAATGAGCAGTTCTTC. This translates into CASDGGPTHNEQFF.

This clonotype was recorded a few times. The rearrangement joins TRBV27 to TRBJ1-3; unclear D gene. The CDR3 sequence is 15 residues long. With 2 bases removed from V and 0 bases from J, the gap between germline ends came to 8 bases. The germline V gene encodes CDR1 MNHEY and CDR2 SMNVEV (reference sequence). CDR3 nucleotide sequence: TGTGCCAGCAGTTTAAACGGAATCTCTGGAAACACCATATATTTT. Translation: CASSLNGISGNTIYF.

This clonotype was counted between two and nine times. V gene TRBV6-5 combines with J gene TRBJ2-5, with TRBD1 as a possible D gene (6 bases). Per germline, CDR1 MNHEY and CDR2 SVGAGI. Trimming stripped 6 bases from V and 4 bases from J, with 9 bases between. This CDR3 has 12 amino acids. CDR3 sequence reads: CASSTGLETQYF. Written as DNA, the CDR3 is TGTGCCAGCAGCACAGGGTTAGAGACCCAGTACTTC.

This clonotype was counted many times. J is TRBJ2-5 and V is TRBV27, with D perhaps TRBD1 (6 bases). From germline, CDR1 is MNHEY and CDR2 SMNVEV (reference sequence). V lost 3 bases to trimming and J lost 5 bases, with 16 bases between them. The CDR3 has 15 residues. CDR3 DNA sequence: TGTGCCAGCAGTTTGACAGGTCCTACCTGGGAGACCCAGTACTTC. Encoded protein: CASSLTGPTWETQYF.

This clonotype turned up a few times. The chain links TRBV4-3 to TRBJ2-3; D not certain. Trimming removed 3 bases from V and 2 bases from J, with 9 bases in between. CDR1 is LGHNA and CDR2 is YSLEER in the germline V gene. This CDR3 has 14 amino acids. For the CDR3, the DNA is TGCGCCAGCAGCCATATCCAGCCCACAGATACGCAGTATTTT. It encodes CASSHIQPTDTQYF.

This clonotype showed up just a few times. The rearrangement joins TRBV12-3 or TRBV12-4 to TRBJ2-2, with D unresolved. Trimming stripped 2 bases from V and 6 bases from J, with 7 bases between. This CDR3 spans 13 amino acids. For the CDR3, the DNA is TGTGCCAGCAGTTTACAGCGCCCCGGGGAGCTGTTTTTT. As protein: CASSLQRPGELFF.

A few counts support this clonotype. This sequence joins TRBV12-3 or TRBV12-4 and TRBJ2-7; 7 bases fit TRBD2. The CDR3 sequence is 15 residues long. J was trimmed by 1 base and V by 5 bases; bases with no gene match: 8. Here the CDR3 reads CASSTGEGLSYEQYF. In DNA form, the CDR3 reads TGTGCCAGCAGTACCGGGGAGGGCCTTTCCTACGAGCAGTACTTC.

This clonotype has more than one count but fewer than ten. The CDR3 loop reads CASSSTRGAGELFF. The CDR3 bases are TGTGCCAGCAGCTCAACCCGAGGCGCCGGGGAGCTGTTTTTT. The J gene is TRBJ2-2, the V gene TRBV7-8; no definite D call. The CDR3 length is 14 residues. Germline V gene lookup returns CDR1 SGHVS and CDR2 FQNEAQ. Trimming pared 4 bases from V and 6 bases from J, leaving 12 bases between.

This clonotype turned up a few times. The V and J genes are TRBV12-3 or TRBV12-4 and TRBJ1-1, with 11 positions matching TRBD1. CDR3 length equals 14 residues. V gave up 7 bases and J gave up 10 bases; unmatched junction bases: 11. The CDR3 region is CASNRGTGGSGAFF. CDR3 DNA: TGTGCCAGCAACCGCGGGACAGGGGGGTCGGGAGCTTTCTTT.

The V and J genes are TRBV5-5 and TRBJ2-7; D unresolved. The germline V gene encodes CDR1 SGHKS and CDR2 YYEKEE (reference sequence). V lost 0 bases, J lost 2 bases, and 12 bases lay in between. The CDR3 is made up of 15 amino acids. DNA of the CDR3: TGTGCCAGCAGCTTGGGGATTGACCCCCCCTACGAGCAGTACGTC. Its translation is CASSLGIDPPYEQYV.

J is TRBJ1-2 and V is TRBV18; TRBD1 matches 8 bases. Germline V gene lookup returns CDR1 KGHSH and CDR2 LQKENI. The V gene end was trimmed by 2 bases and the J gene end by 6 bases; junction bases not matched to a gene: 5. The CDR3 has 14 residues. CDR3 coding DNA: TGTGCCAGCTCACCAGGAGCAGGGGGCGATGGCTACACCTTC. Translation: CASSPGAGGDGYTF. The full variable domain, its missing parts supplied by reference TRBV18 and TRBJ1-2, is NAGVMQNPRHLVRRRGQEARLRCSPMKGHSHVYWYRQLPEEGLKFMVYLQKENIIDESGMPKERFSAEFPKEGPSILRIQQVVRGDSAAYFCASSPGAGGDGYTFGSGTRLTVV.

This chain uses TRBV3-1 with TRBJ2-2; a possible D gene is TRBD2 (5 bases). The V end lost 2 bases, the J end lost 6 bases, and 16 bases lay between the germline ends. The CDR3 totals 16 residues. Germline V lookup: CDR1 LGHDT, CDR2 YNNKEL (reference sequence). The CDR3, as DNA: TGTGCCAGCAGCCAATATACTGAGGGCCGGGCCGGGGAGCTGTTTTTT. This sequence encodes CASSQYTEGRAGELFF. Full variable domain (remainder filled in from reference TRBV3-1 and TRBJ2-2): DTAVSQTPKYLVTQMGNDKSIKCEQNLGHDTMYWYKQDSKKFLKIMFSYNNKELIINETVPNRFSPKSPDKAHLNLHINSLELGDSAVYFCASSQYTEGRAGELFFGEGSRLTVL.

A few counts support this clonotype. V and J are TRBV7-2 and TRBJ2-1, with 8 positions matching TRBD2. V lost 7 bases to trimming and J lost 7 bases; unmatched junction nucleotides: 12. Per germline, CDR1 SGHTA and CDR2 FQGNSA. There are 15 residues in the CDR3. CDR3 loop: CASNRRAGVRNEQFF. The CDR3, as DNA: TGTGCCAGCAACCGACGAGCGGGAGTGCGGAATGAGCAGTTCTTC.

DNA of the CDR3: TGCAGTGCCAGTTTAGGGAGCACAGATACGCAGTATTTT. This encodes CSASLGSTDTQYF. The chain joins TRBV20-1 to TRBJ2-3; D remains unclear. The CDR3 length is 13 residues. The germline V gene encodes CDR1 DFQATT and CDR2 SNEGSKA (reference sequence). V gave up 6 bases and J gave up 0 bases, with 10 bases separating them.

This clonotype was recorded a few times. The rearrangement uses TRBV7-6 and TRBJ2-2; tentative D call: TRBD2 (5 bases). V gave up 2 bases and J gave up 0 bases, with 10 bases separating them. The V gene's germline CDR1 is SGHVS and CDR2 FNYEAQ. The CDR3 is made up of 16 amino acids. CDR3 in amino acids: CASSLTRSPNTGELFF. The DNA of the CDR3 is TGTGCCAGCAGCTTAACTAGGTCTCCGAACACCGGGGAGCTGTTTTTT.

The CDR3 loop is CATATGTSSIAGELFF. The CDR3 region has the DNA TGTGCCACCGCCACCGGGACTAGCTCAATCGCCGGGGAGCTGTTTTTT. The V gene is TRBV24-1, the J gene TRBJ2-2; TRBD2 aligns across 9 bases. CDR3 length: 16 residues. Per the germline V gene, CDR1 is KGHDR and CDR2 is SFDVKD. Unmatched junction bases numbered 13, after V lost 9 bases and J lost 6 bases.

This clonotype was observed a handful of times. This chain uses TRBV7-2 with TRBJ2-4; perhaps TRBD2 as D (5 bases). V lost 2 bases to trimming and J lost 6 bases, with 11 bases between them. Germline values: CDR1 SGHTA, CDR2 FQGNSA. The length of the CDR3 is 14 residues. Written as DNA, the CDR3 is TGTGCCAGCAGCTTAAGGCGAGCGGTAAACATTCAGTACTTC. This sequence encodes CASSLRRAVNIQYF.

The chain links TRBV4-3 to TRBJ2-3; 7 positions match TRBD2. CDR1 is LGHNA, CDR2 YSLEER, per germline. The CDR3 extends over 15 amino acids. Trimming removed 0 bases from V and 12 bases from J; junction bases left unmatched: 12. CDR3 protein: CASSQDWDGRGIQYF. The DNA for the CDR3 is TGCGCCAGCAGCCAAGATTGGGATGGGCGGGGGATACAGTATTTT.

The chain uses TRBV7-6 and TRBJ2-1; D may correspond to TRBD1 or TRBD2 (5 bases each). V was cut by 1 base and J by 6 bases, with 10 bases left in between. The CDR3 extends over 14 amino acids. Germline V gene data show CDR1 as SGHVS and CDR2 as FNYEAQ. The CDR3 reads CASSLEADINEQFF. The CDR3 bases are TGTGCCAGCAGCTTAGAAGCGGACATCAATGAGCAGTTCTTC.

A few counts support this clonotype. The CDR3 reads CASSVQGIGELFF. CDR3 nucleotide sequence: TGTGCCAGCAGCGTACAGGGGATCGGGGAGCTGTTTTTT. J is TRBJ2-2 and V is TRBV5-4; 7 bases are a match to TRBD1. Losses at the gene ends were 4 bases for V and 7 bases for J; bases not matched to a gene: 4. The CDR3 runs 13 residues. Germline V gene data show CDR1 as SGHNT and CDR2 as YYREEE (reference sequence). The entire variable domain, with the rest obtained from reference TRBV5-4 and TRBJ2-2, is as follows: ETGVTQSPTHLIKTRGQQVTLRCSSQSGHNTVSWYQQALGQGPQFIFQYYREEENGRGNFPPRFSGLQFPNYSSELNVNALELDDSALYLCASSVQGIGELFFGEGSRLTVL.

There are many counts of this clonotype. This sequence joins TRBV29-1 and TRBJ2-7, with 13 bases aligning to TRBD2. With 7 bases clipped from V and 12 bases from J, the junction kept 9 bases outside the gene matches. CDR1 SQVTM and CDR2 ANQGSEA come from the germline V gene. The CDR3 is 12 residues long. The CDR3: CSARTSGGSWYF. The CDR3 nucleotides read TGCAGCGCCCGGACTAGCGGGGGATCGTGGTACTTC.

This clonotype was seen many times. The chain links TRBV20-1 to TRBJ2-2; TRBD1 is a possible D gene (6 bases). The CDR3 is 13 amino acids. Germline CDR1 DFQATT, CDR2 SNEGSKA (reference sequence). V was pared by 3 bases and J by 4 bases, with 9 bases between. CDR3 DNA: TGCAGTGCTAGCACAGGGCCCACCGGGGAGCTGTTTTTT. Its translation: CSASTGPTGELFF.

This clonotype was seen a few times. CDR3 amino acids: CASSTSPGTSGDVDEQFF. The CDR3 nucleotides read TGTGCCAGCAGCACCAGTCCCGGGACTAGCGGCGACGTCGATGAGCAGTTCTTC. V and J are TRBV5-5 and TRBJ2-1, with 11 positions matching TRBD2. This CDR3 contains 18 residues. CDR1 and CDR2 (germline): SGHKS, YYEKEE (reference sequence). V dropped 4 bases and J dropped 8; count of bases not matched to a gene: 17.

This chain joins TRBV20-1 and TRBJ2-7; maybe TRBD2 (5 bases). The CDR3 length is 13 residues. Trimming left V 6 bases short and J 2 bases short, with 14 bases between. The V gene's germline CDR1 is DFQATT and CDR2 SNEGSKA (reference sequence). CDR3 sequence reads: CSARARGPYEQYV. CDR3 nucleotides: TGCAGTGCCCGAGCTAGAGGGCCCTACGAGCAGTACGTC.

This clonotype was seen a few times. This chain joins TRBV25-1 and TRBJ2-5, with TRBD1 as a possible D gene (6 bases). The CDR3 is 15 amino acids. Trimming left V 4 bases short and J 1 base short, with 13 bases between. Germline CDR1 and CDR2: MGHDK and SYGVNS. As DNA, the CDR3 is TGTGCCAGCAGTGTCCAGGGGCGAACCCAAGAGACCCAGTACTTC. Encoded protein: CASSVQGRTQETQYF.